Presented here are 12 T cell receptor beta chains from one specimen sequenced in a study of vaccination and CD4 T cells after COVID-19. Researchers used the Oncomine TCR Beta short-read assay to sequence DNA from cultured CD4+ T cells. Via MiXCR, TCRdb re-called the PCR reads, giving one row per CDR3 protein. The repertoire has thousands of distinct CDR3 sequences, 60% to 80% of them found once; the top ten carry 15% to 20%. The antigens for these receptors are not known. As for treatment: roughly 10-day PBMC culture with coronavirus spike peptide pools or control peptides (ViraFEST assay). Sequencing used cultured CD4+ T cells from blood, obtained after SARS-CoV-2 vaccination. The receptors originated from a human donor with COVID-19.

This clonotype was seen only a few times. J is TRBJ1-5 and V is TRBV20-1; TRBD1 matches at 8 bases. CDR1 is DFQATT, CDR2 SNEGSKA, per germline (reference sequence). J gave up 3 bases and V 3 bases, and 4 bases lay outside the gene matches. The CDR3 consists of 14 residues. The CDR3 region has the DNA TGCAGTGCTAGGCCAGGGGGCAACAATCAGCCCCAGCATTTT. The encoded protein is CSARPGGNNQPQHF.

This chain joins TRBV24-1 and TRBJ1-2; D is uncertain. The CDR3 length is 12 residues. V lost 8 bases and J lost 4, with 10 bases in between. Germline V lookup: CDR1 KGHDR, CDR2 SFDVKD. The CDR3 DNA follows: TGTGCCACCAACCGGGCGGGCTATGGCTACACCTTC. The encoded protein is CATNRAGYGYTF.

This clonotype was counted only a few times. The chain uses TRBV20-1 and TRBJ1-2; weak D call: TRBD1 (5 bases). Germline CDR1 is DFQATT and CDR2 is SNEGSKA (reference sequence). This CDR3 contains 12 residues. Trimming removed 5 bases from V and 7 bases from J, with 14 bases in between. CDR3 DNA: TGCAGTGCTGCCAGGCCCGGGACTGGCTACACCTTC. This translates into CSAARPGTGYTF.

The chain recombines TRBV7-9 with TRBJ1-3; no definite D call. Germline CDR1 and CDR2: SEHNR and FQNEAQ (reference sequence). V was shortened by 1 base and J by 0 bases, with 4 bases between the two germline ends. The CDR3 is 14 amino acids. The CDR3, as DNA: TGTGCCAGCAGCTTAGACGGCTCTGGAAACACCATATATTTT. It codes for CASSLDGSGNTIYF.

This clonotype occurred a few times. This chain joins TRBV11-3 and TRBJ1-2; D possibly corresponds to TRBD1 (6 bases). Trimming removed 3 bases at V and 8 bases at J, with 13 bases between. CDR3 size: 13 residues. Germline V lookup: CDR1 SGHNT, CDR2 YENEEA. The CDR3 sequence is CASSLTGLSGYTF. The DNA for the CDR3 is TGTGCCAGCAGCTTGACAGGTTTAAGCGGCTACACCTTC. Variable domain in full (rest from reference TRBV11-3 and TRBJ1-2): EAGVVQSPRYKIIEKKQPVAFWCNPISGHNTLYWYLQNLGQGPELLIRYENEEAVDDSQLPKDRFSAERLKGVDSTLKIQPAELGDSAVYLCASSLTGLSGYTFGSGTRLTVV.

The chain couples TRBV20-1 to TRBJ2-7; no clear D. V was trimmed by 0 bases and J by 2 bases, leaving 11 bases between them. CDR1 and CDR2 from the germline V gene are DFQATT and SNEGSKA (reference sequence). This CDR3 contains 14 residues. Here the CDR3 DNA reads TGCAGTGCTAGAGACCCTTTCGTCGCCTACGAGCAGTACTTC. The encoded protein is CSARDPFVAYEQYF.

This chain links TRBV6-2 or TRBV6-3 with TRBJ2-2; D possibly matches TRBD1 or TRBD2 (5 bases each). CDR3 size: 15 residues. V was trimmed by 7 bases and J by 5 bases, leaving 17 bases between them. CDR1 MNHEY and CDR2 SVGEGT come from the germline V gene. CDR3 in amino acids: CASIPRGLGTGELFF. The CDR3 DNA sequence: TGTGCCAGCATCCCGAGGGGCCTTGGGACCGGGGAGCTGTTTTTT.

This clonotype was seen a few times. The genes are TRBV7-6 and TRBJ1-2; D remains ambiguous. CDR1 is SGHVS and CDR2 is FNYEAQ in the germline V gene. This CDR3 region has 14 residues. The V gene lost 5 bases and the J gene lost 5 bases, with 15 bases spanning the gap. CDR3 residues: CASSPYGSSYGYTF. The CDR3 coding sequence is TGTGCCAGCAGCCCATACGGCAGCTCGTATGGCTACACCTTC. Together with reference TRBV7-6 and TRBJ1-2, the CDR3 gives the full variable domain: GAGVSQSPRYKVTKRGQDVALRCDPISGHVSLYWYRQALGQGPEFLTYFNYEAQQDKSGLPNDRFSAERPEGSISTLTIQRTEQRDSAMYRCASSPYGSSYGYTFGSGTRLTVV.

The CDR3 coding sequence is TGTGCCAGCAGCCCCTTTTCAACCTCACCCCTCCACTTT. This translates into CASSPFSTSPLHF. The chain has TRBV7-2 and TRBJ1-6, with no clear D. V was pared by 5 bases and J by 10 bases, with 12 bases between. Germline-derived CDR1 and CDR2 are SGHTA and FQGNSA. The CDR3 extends over 13 amino acids.

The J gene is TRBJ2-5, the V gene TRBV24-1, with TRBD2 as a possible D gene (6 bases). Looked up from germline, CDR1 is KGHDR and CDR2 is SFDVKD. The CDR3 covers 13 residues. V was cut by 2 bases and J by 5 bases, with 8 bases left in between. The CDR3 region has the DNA TGTGCCACCAGTGATTCTAGCGTGGAGACCCAGTACTTC. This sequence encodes CATSDSSVETQYF.

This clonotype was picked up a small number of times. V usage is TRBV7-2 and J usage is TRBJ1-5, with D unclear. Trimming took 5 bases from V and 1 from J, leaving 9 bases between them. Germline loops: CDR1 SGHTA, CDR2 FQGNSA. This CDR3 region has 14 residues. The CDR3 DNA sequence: TGTGCCAGCAGCCAAGTGGGAAGCAATCAGCCCCAGCATTTT. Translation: CASSQVGSNQPQHF.

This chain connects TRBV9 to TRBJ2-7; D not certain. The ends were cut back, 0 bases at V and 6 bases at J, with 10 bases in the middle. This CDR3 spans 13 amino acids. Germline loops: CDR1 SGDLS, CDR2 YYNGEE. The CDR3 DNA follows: TGTGCCAGCAGCGTAGGGCCCACGACCGAGCAGTACTTC. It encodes CASSVGPTTEQYF.